This T cell receptor (beta chain) derives from a study of T cells in Graves' hyperthyroidism and ophthalmopathy. CDR3 size: 15 residues. V dropped 2 bases and J dropped 0 bases, with 11 bases sitting between them. Germline CDR1 is LNHDA and CDR2 is SQIVND (reference sequence). TCR beta CDR3 sequences were amplified from RNA transcripts. The TCR CDR3 was amplified in a first-round RT-PCR using the HTBI primer set. Via MiXCR, TCRdb re-called the multiplex PCR reads, giving one row per CDR3 protein. The repertoire holds roughly 510,000 distinct CDR3 sequences, with roughly 20% as singletons. Sequenced input: blood. The V call is TRBV19, the J call TRBJ2-7; tentatively, D is TRBD1 or TRBD2 (5 bases each). The clonotype comes from a man between 18 and 35 years old with Graves' hyperthyroidism. The DNA of the CDR3 is TGTGCCAGTAGTATAATCTGGGGGAGCTCCTACGAGCAGTACTTC. Translation gives CASSIIWGSSYEQYF. Drawing the rest from reference TRBV19 and TRBJ2-7, the complete variable domain is DGGITQSPKYLFRKEGQNVTLSCEQNLNHDAMYWYRQDPGQGLRLIYYSQIVNDFQKGDIAEGYSVSREKKESFPLTVTSAQKNPTAFYLCASSIIWGSSYEQYFGPGTRLTVT.